This TCR beta chain comes out of a study of T cell responses to AZD1222 COVID-19 vaccine (dated by TCRdb to about 2021). Broadly, across the study: AZD1222 recipients with second doses at about 4 weeks or about 12 weeks were pooled, because spike-specific TCR depth and breadth did not differ between schedules. TCR sequencing covered 230 to 250 trial participants: 200 to 220 given two doses of AZD1222 and 26 given two doses of MenACWY control vaccine. Trial participants were enrolled by age into 18-55, 56-69 and 70-plus year subgroups, with roughly 160, 29 and 62 TCR-sequenced participants respectively. Overall results and qualifications from the work: The 56-69-year group was small, and its depth increase did not reach significance, likely because of low power. Participants were mostly white British and included more females than males, and it was suggested by the authors that clonal diversity may have been underestimated. Only a handful of AZD1222 recipients were SARS-CoV-2 seropositive at baseline, limiting conclusions about previously exposed vaccinees. Reportedly, close to half of the unique spike-specific TCRs recognized epitopes lying outside the regions that are mutated in the B.1.351 and B.1.1.7 variants. Because no day 14 peak-response samples were available, repertoires were characterized only after the peak T cell response. The vaccine-associated CD4 TCRs covered the entire spike protein, and the dominant responses fell in regions 160-218 and 743-854. Spike-specific TCR breadth and depth rose significantly after two AZD1222 doses compared with day 0 and with MenACWY recipients.

The sample's time point label, in plain terms: baseline before first vaccination. Vaccinee samples were obtained from the UK trials COV001 and COV002, which included a single-blind randomized controlled phase 2/3 trial of AZD1222 (ChAdOx1 nCoV-19) in healthy adults. For TCRbeta chain sequencing, PBMC samples from trial participants were taken at day 0 and at day 28 after the second dose. This clone was detected a few times. Its antigen is not yet known. One base away there is no much larger clone; base qualities are not given. The CDR3 regions of human TCRbeta chains were subjected to immunosequencing. In the paper's pipeline: TCRs in the repertoires were compared against a reference library of SARS-CoV-2-specific TCRs that had been generated with the MIRA antigen-specificity platform. Breadth was defined as the fraction of unique TCRs that were SARS-CoV-2-associated, and depth was defined as the fraction of total T cells that were SARS-CoV-2-associated. Each spike-specific TCR was assigned to its reactive spike region and to a CD4 or CD8 class using the MIRA data. Log10-transformed breadth and depth values were compared by one-way ANOVA with Sidak's multiple comparisons tests. TCRdb obtained this table from immuneACCESS and retained in-frame rearrangements with V and J assigned. These tables miss some clones; where compared with another copy, unresolved V genes account for less than half of the shortfall, and the remainder is unexplained. That table is the source of V, J and clone size, and D and trimming were worked out from the DNA. The sample table shows 75,000 to 100,000 clones, and roughly nine tenths are seen once. The ten largest clones represent roughly 13% of the sample.

The CDR3, from cysteine to phenylalanine, totals 15 residues. The DNA shown is the 45-base CDR3, in frame from base 1. This clonotype originated in an adult in good health. The source was peripheral blood, collected on day 0 of AZD1222 vaccination. The chain is encoded by TRBV12-1 joined to TRBJ1-2. TRBV12-1 is flagged as a pseudogene. The CDR3 sequence is CGIPAPRALGEGYTF. The sequenced DNA is TGTGGGATTCCGGCCCCCAGGGCCCTGGGGGAGGGCTACACCTTC.